The 2 T cell receptor beta chains below were found in one sample sequenced in a study of cytomegalovirus exposure and HLA in healthy donors. Using immunoSEQ multiplex PCR, the repertoire was profiled, and TCRdb retains in-frame clones only, with some absent. In the table there are 80,000 to 100,000 clones, roughly 87% of which are singletons. The sequencing input was PBMCs. Every receptor here comes from a man aged 18 to 29 in good health and CMV-seropositive.

The chain links TRBV5-1 to TRBJ2-7; 8 positions agree with TRBD1. V shed 0 bases and J 3 bases; nucleotides not matched to a gene: 14. Germline lookup yields CDR1 SGHRS and CDR2 YFSETQ. The CDR3 loop spans 18 amino acids. DNA for the CDR3: TGCGCCAGCAGCTTGGCGACTTTACCGACAGGGGATAACTACGAGCAGTACTTC. Protein product: CASSLATLPTGDNYEQYF. Full variable domain (missing parts from reference TRBV5-1 and TRBJ2-7): KAGVTQTPRYLIKTRGQQVTLSCSPISGHRSVSWYQQTPGQGLQFLFEYFSETQRNKGNFPGRFSGRQFSNSRSEMNVSTLELGDSALYLCASSLATLPTGDNYEQYFGPGTRLTVT.

The genes are TRBV15 and TRBJ1-5; perhaps TRBD1 as D (5 bases). Trimming pared 8 bases from V and 1 base from J, leaving 12 bases between. The CDR3 runs 14 residues. Germline assignment: CDR1 LNHNV and CDR2 YYDKDF (reference sequence). CDR3 in DNA: TGTGCCACCGGCGACGGACAAAGCAATCAGCCCCAGCATTTT. Its protein product is CATGDGQSNQPQHF.